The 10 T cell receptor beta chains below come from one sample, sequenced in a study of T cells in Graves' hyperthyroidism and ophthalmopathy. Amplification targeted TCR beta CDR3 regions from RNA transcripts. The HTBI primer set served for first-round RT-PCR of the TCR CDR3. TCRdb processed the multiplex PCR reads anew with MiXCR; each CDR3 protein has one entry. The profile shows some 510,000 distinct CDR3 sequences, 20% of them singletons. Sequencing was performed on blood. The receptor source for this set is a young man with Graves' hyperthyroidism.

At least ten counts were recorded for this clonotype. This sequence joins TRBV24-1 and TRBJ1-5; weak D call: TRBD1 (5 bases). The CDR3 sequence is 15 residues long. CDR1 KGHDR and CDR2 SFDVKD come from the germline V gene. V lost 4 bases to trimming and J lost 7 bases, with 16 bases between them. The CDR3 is CATSEGSRVGQPQHF. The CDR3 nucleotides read TGTGCCACCAGTGAGGGGTCCAGGGTAGGGCAGCCCCAGCATTTT.

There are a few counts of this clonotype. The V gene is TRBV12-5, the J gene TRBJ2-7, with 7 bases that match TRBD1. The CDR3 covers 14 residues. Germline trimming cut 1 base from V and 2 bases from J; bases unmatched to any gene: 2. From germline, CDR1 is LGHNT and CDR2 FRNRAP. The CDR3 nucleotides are TGTGCTAGTGGTTTGGAGGACAGGCCCTACGAGCAGTACTTC. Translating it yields CASGLEDRPYEQYF.

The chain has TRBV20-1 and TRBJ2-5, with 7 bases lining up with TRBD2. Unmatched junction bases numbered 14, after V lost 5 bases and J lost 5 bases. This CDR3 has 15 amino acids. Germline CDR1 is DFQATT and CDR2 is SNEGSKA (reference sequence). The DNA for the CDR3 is TGCAGTGCTGGAAGCGGGGCTAGAGTTGTTGAGACCCAGTACTTC. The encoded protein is CSAGSGARVVETQYF.

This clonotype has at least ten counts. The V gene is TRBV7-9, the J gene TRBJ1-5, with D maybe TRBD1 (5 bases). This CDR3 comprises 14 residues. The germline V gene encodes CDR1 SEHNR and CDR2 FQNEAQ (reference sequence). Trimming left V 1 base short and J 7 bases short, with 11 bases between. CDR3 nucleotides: TGTGCCAGCAGCTTAGGGGGGAGCGAACAGCCCCAGCATTTT. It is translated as CASSLGGSEQPQHF.

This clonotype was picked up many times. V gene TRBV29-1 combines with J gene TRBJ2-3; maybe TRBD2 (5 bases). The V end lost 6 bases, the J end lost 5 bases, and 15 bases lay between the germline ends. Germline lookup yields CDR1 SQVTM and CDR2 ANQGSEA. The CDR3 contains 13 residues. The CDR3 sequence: CSVQEEAEDTQYF. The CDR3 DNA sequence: TGCAGCGTGCAAGAGGAGGCGGAAGATACGCAGTATTTT.

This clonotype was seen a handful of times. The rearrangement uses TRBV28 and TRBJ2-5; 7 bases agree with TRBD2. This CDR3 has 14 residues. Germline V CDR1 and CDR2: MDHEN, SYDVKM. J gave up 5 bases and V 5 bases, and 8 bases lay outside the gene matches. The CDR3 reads CASSSRGGDETQYF. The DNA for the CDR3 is TGTGCCAGCAGTAGTCGGGGAGGGGACGAGACCCAGTACTTC.

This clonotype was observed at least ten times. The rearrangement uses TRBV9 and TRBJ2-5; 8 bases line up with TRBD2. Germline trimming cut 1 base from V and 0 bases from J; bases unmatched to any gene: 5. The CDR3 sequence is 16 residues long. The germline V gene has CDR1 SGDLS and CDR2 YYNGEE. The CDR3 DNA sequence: TGTGCCAGCAGCGTACAAGCGGGGGCGGACCAAGAGACCCAGTACTTC. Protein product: CASSVQAGADQETQYF.

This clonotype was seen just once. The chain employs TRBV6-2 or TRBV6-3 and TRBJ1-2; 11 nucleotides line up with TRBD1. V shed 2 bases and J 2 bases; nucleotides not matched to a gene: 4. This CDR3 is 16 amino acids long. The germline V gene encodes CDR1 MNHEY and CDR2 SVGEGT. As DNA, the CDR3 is TGTGCCAGCAGTTACCACCGGGACAGGGGGAACTATGGCTACACCTTC. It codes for CASSYHRDRGNYGYTF.

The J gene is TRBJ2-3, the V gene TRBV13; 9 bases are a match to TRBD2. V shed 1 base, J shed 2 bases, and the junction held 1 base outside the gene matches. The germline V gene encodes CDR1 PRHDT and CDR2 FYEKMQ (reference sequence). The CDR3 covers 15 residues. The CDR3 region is CASSLVAGDTDTQYF. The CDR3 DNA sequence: TGTGCCAGCAGCTTAGTAGCGGGGGACACAGATACGCAGTATTTT. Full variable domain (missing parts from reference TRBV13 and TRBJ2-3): AAGVIQSPRHLIKEKRETATLKCYPIPRHDTVYWYQQGPGQDPQFLISFYEKMQSDKGSIPDRFSAQQFSDYHSELNMSSLELGDSALYFCASSLVAGDTDTQYFGPGTRLTVL.

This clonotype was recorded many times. The CDR3: CASSLAGGGQSYEQYF. DNA for the CDR3: TGTGCCAGCAGCTTAGCGGGCGGGGGCCAGTCCTACGAGCAGTACTTC. This sequence joins TRBV13 and TRBJ2-7; D may be TRBD2 (7 bases). V was shortened by 1 base and J by 1 base, with 14 bases between the two germline ends. This CDR3 spans 16 amino acids. From germline, CDR1 is PRHDT and CDR2 FYEKMQ (reference sequence). The full variable domain, its missing parts supplied by reference TRBV13 and TRBJ2-7, is AAGVIQSPRHLIKEKRETATLKCYPIPRHDTVYWYQQGPGQDPQFLISFYEKMQSDKGSIPDRFSAQQFSDYHSELNMSSLELGDSALYFCASSLAGGGQSYEQYFGPGTRLTVT.